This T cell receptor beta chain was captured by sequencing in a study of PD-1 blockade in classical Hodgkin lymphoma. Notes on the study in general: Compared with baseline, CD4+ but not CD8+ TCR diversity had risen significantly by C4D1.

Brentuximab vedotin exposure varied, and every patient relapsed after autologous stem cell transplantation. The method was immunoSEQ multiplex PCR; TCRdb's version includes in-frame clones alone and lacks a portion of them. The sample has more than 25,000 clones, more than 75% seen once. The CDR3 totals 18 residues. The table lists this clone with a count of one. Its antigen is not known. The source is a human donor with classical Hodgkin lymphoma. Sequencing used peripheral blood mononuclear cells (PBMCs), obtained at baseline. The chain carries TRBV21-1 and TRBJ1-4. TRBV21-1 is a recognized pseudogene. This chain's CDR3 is CASSKAPSRGFDNEKLFF. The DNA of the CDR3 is TGTGCCAGCAGCAAAGCTCCTAGTCGGGGGTTCGATAATGAAAAACTGTTTTTT.